Below are 23 T cell receptor beta chains sequenced from a single sample in a study of siplizumab effects on memory and regulatory T cells. Repertoires were generated with immunoSEQ multiplex PCR, while TCRdb's copy carries only in-frame clones and drops some. Of some 100,000 clones detected, just over 90% appear once; the ten largest clones hold around 0.75%. The specimen was Tregs sorted from blood. The receptors were sampled from a human donor in good health.

A single count supports this clone. This CDR3 is CASSSPTSGEETQYF. The DNA for the CDR3 is TGCGCCAGCAGTTCGCCGACTAGCGGAGAAGAGACCCAGTACTTC. The rearrangement uses TRBV5-1 and TRBJ2-5, with TRBD2 matching 9 bases. This CDR3 contains 15 residues. J gave up 3 bases and V 5 bases, and 8 bases lay outside the gene matches. Germline CDR1 and CDR2: SGHRS and YFSETQ. Supplemented by reference TRBV5-1 and TRBJ2-5, the full variable domain reads KAGVTQTPRYLIKTRGQQVTLSCSPISGHRSVSWYQQTPGQGLQFLFEYFSETQRNKGNFPGRFSGRQFSNSRSEMNVSTLELGDSALYLCASSSPTSGEETQYFGPGTRLLVL.

This clone was picked up a small number of times. The chain couples TRBV6-5 to TRBJ2-7, with a weak D call TRBD1 (5 bases). Trimming cost V 0 bases and J 3 bases, with 9 bases left between them. Germline V gene sequence: CDR1 MNHEY, CDR2 SVGAGI. The CDR3 has 14 amino acids. In DNA form, the CDR3 reads TGTGCCAGCAGTTACTCGATTCAGGGCTACGAGCAGTACTTC. This codes for CASSYSIQGYEQYF.

This clone was seen a few times. The rearrangement links TRBV6-6 to TRBJ2-1, with 10 bases aligning to TRBD2. Germline CDR1 MNHNY, CDR2 SVGAGI (reference sequence). CDR3 size: 15 residues. After removal of 8 bases from V and 4 bases from J, the junction contained 8 bases not matched to a gene. Here the CDR3 reads CASGIERGGYNEQFF. DNA for the CDR3: TGTGCCAGCGGCATCGAGCGGGGGGGGTACAATGAGCAGTTCTTC.

The chain has TRBV6-5 and TRBJ1-2; 10 bases align to TRBD1. This CDR3 has 15 residues. Germline V CDR1 and CDR2: MNHEY, SVGAGI. Trimming removed 2 bases from V and 5 bases from J; junction bases left unmatched: 5. CDR3 sequence: CASSYRDRGIYGYTF. The CDR3 bases are TGTGCCAGCAGTTACAGGGACAGGGGAATATATGGCTACACCTTC.

V is TRBV19 and J is TRBJ2-1; no reliable D call. Between the trimmed V and J ends, which lost 3 bases and 7 bases, there was a span of 10 bases. The CDR3 runs to 13 residues. Looked up from germline, CDR1 is LNHDA and CDR2 is SQIVND (reference sequence). In DNA form, the CDR3 reads TGTGCCAGTAGTATCTCTATGGGGAATGAGCAGTTCTTC. Residues: CASSISMGNEQFF.

The chain joins TRBV10-3 to TRBJ1-1; 7 bases match TRBD1. Trimming removed 6 bases from V and 1 base from J; junction bases left unmatched: 5. CDR3 length: 14 residues. The germline CDR1 and CDR2 sequences are ENHRY and SYGVKD. The CDR3 reads CAIRGTAPNTEAFF. CDR3 bases: TGTGCCATCAGGGGGACAGCCCCGAACACTGAAGCTTTCTTT.

CDR3 bases: TGTGCCAGCAGCGTAGCGTCAGGGGTTTCGGGTGAGCAGTTCTTC. Its protein is CASSVASGVSGEQFF. The genes are TRBV9 and TRBJ2-1; D is possibly TRBD1 (6 bases). V was shortened by 0 bases and J by 9 bases, with 16 bases between the two germline ends. The CDR3 has 15 amino acids. Germline loops: CDR1 SGDLS, CDR2 YYNGEE.

The gene calls are TRBV6-1 and TRBJ1-1; no clear D. This CDR3 comprises 15 residues. Trimming shortened V by 2 bases and J by 5 bases, and 15 bases separated the two germline ends. CDR1 and CDR2 from the germline V gene are MNHNS and SASEGT. The CDR3 spells CASSEHGRGGTEAFF. The CDR3 region has the DNA TGTGCCAGCAGTGAACACGGACGGGGAGGGACTGAAGCTTTCTTT.

The gene calls are TRBV29-1 and TRBJ2-1; D is unresolved. This CDR3 has 14 residues. Trimming cost V 7 bases and J 0 bases, with 13 bases left between them. CDR1 and CDR2 (germline): SQVTM, ANQGSEA. The CDR3 nucleotides read TGCAGCGCCTTGGGCAGGTCCTCCTACAATGAGCAGTTCTTC. Its translation: CSALGRSSYNEQFF.

This rearrangement joins TRBV10-3 to TRBJ2-5; D not certain. Germline loops: CDR1 ENHRY, CDR2 SYGVKD. The V gene lost 0 bases and the J gene lost 4 bases, with 9 bases spanning the gap. The CDR3 contains 14 residues. As DNA, the CDR3 is TGTGCCATCAGTGAGTCGAACAAGGCAGAGACCCAGTACTTC. This codes for CAISESNKAETQYF.

J is TRBJ1-3 and V is TRBV7-9, with unresolved D. The CDR3 totals 16 residues. The V end was cut by 5 bases, the J end by 0 bases, with 14 bases between. Germline V gene data show CDR1 as SEHNR and CDR2 as FQNEAQ (reference sequence). CDR3 amino acids: CASSRTDSSSGNTIYF. The CDR3 DNA follows: TGTGCCAGCAGCCGTACGGACTCGAGCTCTGGAAACACCATATATTTT.

This chain joins TRBV18 and TRBJ1-2; D may be TRBD1 (6 bases). V dropped 6 bases and J dropped 3 bases, with 11 bases sitting between them. The CDR3 spans 13 residues. Germline-derived CDR1 and CDR2 are KGHSH and LQKENI. The CDR3 sequence: CASSRDMDYGYTF. The CDR3 region has the DNA TGTGCCAGCTCCCGGGACATGGACTATGGCTACACCTTC.

The chain has TRBV27 and TRBJ1-5; D might be TRBD1 (6 bases). The CDR3 length is 17 residues. Looked up from germline, CDR1 is MNHEY and CDR2 is SMNVEV (reference sequence). V was clipped by 4 bases and J by 6 bases, with 22 bases between them. CDR3 protein: CASSSHHHTGMGQPQHF. CDR3 nucleotide sequence: TGTGCCAGCAGTTCACACCACCATACAGGGATGGGTCAGCCCCAGCATTTT.

As to this clone: Germline and junction disagree at one end, which may indicate a read error. The chain uses TRBV4-1 and TRBJ2-7; 8 bases align to TRBD2. Germline loops: CDR1 MGHRA, CDR2 YSYEKL. The CDR3 runs to 14 residues. The CDR3 DNA reads TGCGCCAGCAGCCAGGATGTGGGACTAGTAATAGCGAACTTC. Amino acids: CASSQDVGLVIANF.

This chain connects TRBV2 to TRBJ2-3, with no clear D. CDR3 length: 15 residues. V was pared by 6 bases and J by 3 bases, with 16 bases between. CDR1 and CDR2 (germline): SNHLY, FYNNEI. CDR3 in amino acids: CASRTSGLRTDTQYF. CDR3 nucleotide sequence: TGTGCCAGCAGGACTTCTGGTTTAAGGACAGATACGCAGTATTTT.

The chain is built from TRBV7-9 and TRBJ2-5; no definite D call. Trimming took 1 base from V and 3 from J, leaving 12 bases between them. In germline, CDR1 is SEHNR, CDR2 FQNEAQ (reference sequence). This CDR3 has 15 amino acids. CDR3 coding DNA: TGTGCCAGCAGCTTAGGGATGGCCGATAAAGAGACCCAGTACTTC. Protein sequence: CASSLGMADKETQYF.

This CDR3 is CASSPQMPGAGNQPQHF. DNA of the CDR3: TGTGCCAGCTCACCTCAAATGCCCGGGGCTGGCAATCAGCCCCAGCATTTT. The V gene is TRBV18, the J gene TRBJ1-5; D possibly corresponds to TRBD1 (5 bases). Germline V gene lookup returns CDR1 KGHSH and CDR2 LQKENI. Trimming cost V 3 bases and J 2 bases, with 17 bases left between them. CDR3 size: 17 residues. The full variable domain, its missing parts supplied by reference TRBV18 and TRBJ1-5, is NAGVMQNPRHLVRRRGQEARLRCSPMKGHSHVYWYRQLPEEGLKFMVYLQKENIIDESGMPKERFSAEFPKEGPSILRIQQVVRGDSAAYFCASSPQMPGAGNQPQHFGDGTRLSIL.

The chain carries TRBV5-1 and TRBJ1-2, with 7 bases identical to TRBD1. The J segment lost 3 bases and the V segment lost 5 bases, leaving 4 bases of the junction unmatched. The CDR3 loop spans 13 amino acids. Looked up from germline, CDR1 is SGHRS and CDR2 is YFSETQ. The DNA of the CDR3 is TGCGCCAGCAGTAAAGACAGGGACTATGGCTACACCTTC. It specifies CASSKDRDYGYTF.

This chain's CDR3 is CASSEWGGLGRAFF. CDR3 bases: TGTGCCAGCAGTGAATGGGGAGGGTTGGGAAGAGCTTTCTTT. The rearrangement uses TRBV25-1 and TRBJ1-1; no firm D call. The CDR3 loop spans 14 amino acids. Germline V lookup: CDR1 MGHDK, CDR2 SYGVNS. V was cut by 1 base and J by 10 bases, with 16 bases left in between.

The count of this clone is one. The chain employs TRBV7-7 and TRBJ2-5; possibly TRBD2 for D (6 bases). Germline V CDR1 and CDR2: SSHAT, FNYEAQ (reference sequence). V was pared by 5 bases and J by 5 bases, with 21 bases between. CDR3 length equals 16 residues. In DNA, the CDR3 is TGTGCCAGCAGCCTTTCGGGTGGTAGCGGTGGGGAGACCCAGTACTTC. Encoded protein: CASSLSGGSGGETQYF.

The chain links TRBV7-2 to TRBJ2-7; maybe TRBD1 (6 bases). Germline lookup yields CDR1 SGHTA and CDR2 FQGNSA. Trimming left V 5 bases short and J 3 bases short, with 14 bases between. The CDR3 consists of 14 residues. The CDR3 spells CASSPSGQIYEQYF. DNA of the CDR3: TGTGCCAGCAGCCCCTCGGGACAAATCTACGAGCAGTACTTC.

This chain uses TRBV5-1 with TRBJ2-5; TRBD2 aligns across 7 bases. CDR3 length equals 16 residues. The V gene's germline CDR1 is SGHRS and CDR2 YFSETQ. V was clipped by 4 bases and J by 1 base; unmatched bases: 10. The CDR3 DNA is TGCGCCAGCAGCCTGTCCTGGGCTAGCGGCCAAGAGACCCAGTACTTC. This translates into CASSLSWASGQETQYF.

This rearrangement joins TRBV5-1 to TRBJ2-5; a possible D gene is TRBD1 (6 bases). V lost 4 bases, J lost 5 bases, and 15 bases lay in between. The germline V gene has CDR1 SGHRS and CDR2 YFSETQ. CDR3 length: 14 residues. The DNA of the CDR3 is TGCGCCAGCAGCGACACTCAGGGGCGGGAGACCCAGTACTTC. This translates into CASSDTQGRETQYF.